What follows are 9 T cell receptor beta chains derived from one specimen sequenced in a study of T-cell memory formation after mild COVID-19. TCRdb fed the 5' RACE reads into MiXCR, producing one record per CDR3 protein. The table includes 55,000 to 80,000 distinct CDR3 sequences, less than 9.5% detected once. Material for sequencing was PBMCs or a T cell subset sorted from them (not recorded which). The source is a man younger than 35 who had mild COVID-19 (a few samples of this study predate the infection). Cell type and time point are not known.

This clonotype was counted a few times. This chain uses TRBV3-1 with TRBJ2-1; no clear D gene. V lost 4 bases, J lost 7 bases, and 5 bases lay in between. This CDR3 is 11 amino acids long. Per germline, CDR1 LGHDT and CDR2 YNNKEL (reference sequence). CDR3: CASSRGNEQFF. The CDR3 DNA reads as TGTGCCAGCAGCCGGGGAAATGAGCAGTTCTTC.

Only a few counts were recorded for this clonotype. The chain uses TRBV15 and TRBJ1-1; no clear D. Trimming pared 0 bases from V and 7 bases from J, leaving 9 bases between. The V gene's germline CDR1 is LNHNV and CDR2 YYDKDF (reference sequence). CDR3 length: 13 residues. Written as DNA, the CDR3 is TGTGCCACCAGCAGAGAATTGGGCGGTGAAGCTTTCTTT. Protein: CATSRELGGEAFF.

Only a few counts were recorded for this clonotype. The chain carries TRBV12-2 and TRBJ2-2; TRBD2 is the table's D call, not checked against the DNA. TRBV12-2 is classified as a pseudogene. This CDR3 has 16 amino acids. The CDR3 sequence is CASRLDVTRVTGELFF. CDR3 sequence (DNA): TGTGCAAGTCGCTTAGATGTGACGCGGGTGACCGGGGAGCTGTTTTTT.

The CDR3 DNA follows: TGTGCCAGCAGCTTAGTTGGGACAGGGGGCATGGATGGCTACACCTTC. Residues: CASSLVGTGGMDGYTF. This chain links TRBV7-2 with TRBJ1-2; 12 bases agree with TRBD1. CDR3 size: 16 residues. V lost 1 base and J lost 6; bases outside the gene matches: 6. Germline CDR1 and CDR2: SGHTA and FQGNSA.

V is TRBV12-3 or TRBV12-4 and J is TRBJ1-2; D is perhaps TRBD1 (5 bases). This CDR3 is 12 amino acids long. The V gene lost 6 bases and the J gene lost 4 bases, with 9 bases spanning the gap. Written as DNA, the CDR3 is TGTGCCAGCAGCCTCACAGGCTATGGCTACACCTTC. This codes for CASSLTGYGYTF.

The V and J genes are TRBV11-2 and TRBJ1-2, with 7 bases fitting TRBD1. The CDR3 has 13 residues. Unmatched junction bases numbered 8, after V lost 8 bases and J lost 5 bases. Germline V lookup: CDR1 SGHAT, CDR2 FQNNGV. CDR3 region: CASVGTANYGYTF. The CDR3 coding sequence is TGTGCCAGCGTCGGGACAGCGAATTATGGCTACACCTTC. Complete variable domain (other parts from reference TRBV11-2 and TRBJ1-2): EAGVAQSPRYKIIEKRQSVAFWCNPISGHATLYWYQQILGQGPKLLIQFQNNGVVDDSQLPKDRFSAERLKGVDSTLKIQPAKLEDSAVYLCASVGTANYGYTFGSGTRLTVV.

The V call is TRBV29-1, the J call TRBJ1-1; D is undetermined. Trimming shortened V by 4 bases and J by 0 bases, and 6 bases separated the two germline ends. The CDR3 has 12 amino acids. Germline CDR1 is SQVTM and CDR2 is ANQGSEA. The CDR3: CSVALMNTEAFF. Here the CDR3 DNA reads TGCAGCGTTGCTTTGATGAACACTGAAGCTTTCTTT.

This clonotype was detected only a few times. This chain's CDR3 is CSATRQPSTDTQYF. In DNA form, the CDR3 reads TGCAGTGCCACCAGACAGCCTAGCACAGATACGCAGTATTTT. The chain uses TRBV20-1 and TRBJ2-3; the D gene is possibly TRBD1 (5 bases). Trimming removed 6 bases at V and 0 bases at J, with 13 bases between. The CDR3 extends over 14 amino acids. Germline V gives CDR1 DFQATT, CDR2 SNEGSKA (reference sequence).

This clonotype has a count of ten or more. The chain carries TRBV5-1 and TRBJ2-1; 8 bases line up with TRBD2. After removal of 4 bases from V and 0 bases from J, the junction contained 0 bases not matched to a gene. In germline, CDR1 is SGHRS, CDR2 YFSETQ. This CDR3 contains 14 residues. This chain's CDR3 is CASSTSGSYNEQFF. The CDR3 bases are TGCGCCAGCAGCACTAGCGGCTCCTACAATGAGCAGTTCTTC.